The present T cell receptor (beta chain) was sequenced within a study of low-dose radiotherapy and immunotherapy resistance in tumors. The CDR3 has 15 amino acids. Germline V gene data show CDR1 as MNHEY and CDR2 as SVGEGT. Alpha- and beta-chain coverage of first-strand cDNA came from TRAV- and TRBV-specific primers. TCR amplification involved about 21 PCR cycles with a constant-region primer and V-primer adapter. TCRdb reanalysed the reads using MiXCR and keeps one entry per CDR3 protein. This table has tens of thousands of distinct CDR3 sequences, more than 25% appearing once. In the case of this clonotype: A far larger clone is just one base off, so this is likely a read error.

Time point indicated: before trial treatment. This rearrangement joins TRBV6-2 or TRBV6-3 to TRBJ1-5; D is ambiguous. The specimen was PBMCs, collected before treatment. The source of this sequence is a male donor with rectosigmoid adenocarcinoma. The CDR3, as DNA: TGTGCCAACAGTTACTTAGGTGGTAGCAATCAGCCCCAGCATTTT. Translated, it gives CANSYLGGSNQPQHF.